This TCR beta chain was sequenced during a study of shared clonotypes between healthy human individuals. General observations from the study: Among non-shared clonotypes, generation probabilities were lower than among those shared by all four donors. It was observed that approximately 5% of naive CD4 clonotypes were shared across a handful of donors.

Per the original methods: Junction-only sequences produced by ImmunoSEQ had no quality scores, so filtering differed. Clones were read by immunoSEQ multiplex PCR, and TCRdb kept only the in-frame ones, dropping some. V and J calls and clone size follow that table, whereas D and trimming were derived from the DNA. The repertoire holds some 2 million clones, with roughly 94% as singletons. CD45RO-negative, CCR7-selected cells formed the naive CD8 fraction, which excluded terminally differentiated effector memory CD45RA+ cells. The donor cohort consisted entirely of Caucasian adults residing in Nashville, Tennessee. Concerning this clone: What it recognizes is unknown.

Germline V gives CDR1 MGHRA, CDR2 YSYEKL. The CDR3 length is 14 residues. Trimming shortened V by 3 bases and J by 6 bases, and 11 bases separated the two germline ends. This chain joins TRBV4-1 and TRBJ2-2; a possible D gene is TRBD1 (5 bases). This receptor was taken from a man between 18 and 35 years old in good health. Sequencing used naive CD8+ T cells sorted from blood. The CDR3 sequence is CASSHPTDAGELFF. The CDR3 DNA sequence: TGCGCCAGCAGCCATCCGACAGACGCCGGGGAGCTGTTTTTT.